A selection of T cell receptor beta chains follows, all from one sample in a study of blood T cell repertoires in COVID-19. Sequenced by immunoSEQ multiplex PCR; TCRdb stores in-frame clones only, minus some. The sample shows about 350,000 clones, roughly 87% of them seen only once. Sequencing used PBMCs or T cells enriched from blood (not recorded which). Receptor source: a woman aged 30 to 39 who had recovered from COVID-19. Both conserved end residues are part of each CDR3.

>TRBV24-1|TRBJ2-5
CATSDVRTGVGTQYF
>TRBV7-9|TRBJ2-2
CASSAPGQGTSYLTGELFF
>TRBV5-5|TRBJ2-7
CASEAGTHYEQYF
>TRBV18|TRBJ2-1
CASSPPRLRQGLGNNEQFF
>TRBV5-1|TRBJ2-1
CASIQNAGQSYNEQFF
>TRBV9|TRBJ1-2
CASSVAWTGLRYGYTF
>TRBV6-5|TRBJ2-7
CASSQGRDEQYF
>TRBV27|TRBJ2-1
CASSPGGGNEQFF
>TRBV15|TRBJ2-3
CATSREYRGRHGTDTQYF
>TRBV5-1|TRBJ2-5
CASSFPPAPPASGNQETQYF
>TRBV3-1/TRBV3-2|TRBJ2-7
CASSQGRGWIYEQYF
>TRBV10-2|TRBJ1-2
CASSDGQYYTF
>TRBV11-2|TRBJ2-3
CASSLGTSADTQYF
>TRBV10-3|TRBJ1-1
CATRTGNTEAFF
>TRBV5-6|TRBJ1-2
CASSRRGTGVNGYTF
>TRBV5-1|TRBJ1-6
CASSQTQGNSPLHF
>TRBV5-1|TRBJ2-5
CASSLGGGRETQYF
>TRBV10-2|TRBJ2-2
CASSETVNTGELFF
>TRBV2|TRBJ2-1
CARKRGSSYNEQFF
>TRBV6-5|TRBJ1-4
CASRGPLQSNEKLFF
>TRBV7-2|TRBJ2-1
CASSPRVISYNEQFF
>TRBV6-6|TRBJ2-5
CASSLTGLAGNEETQYF
>TRBV5-8|TRBJ2-4
CASSSMGLNIQYF
>TRBV5-5|TRBJ1-4
CASSSAGQGNEKLFF
>TRBV6-5|TRBJ1-1
CASSPGQGYTEAFF